The clone carrying this T cell receptor (beta chain) was observed once. Its antigen is as yet unknown. Viral peptide pools were used in the ViraFEST assay to expand antigen-specific CD4+ T cells, and sequencing came afterward. Having been cultured for around ten days, the cells underwent CD4+ T cell isolation. Having tested negative for nucleocapsid antibodies, the vaccine recipients showed no prior SARS-CoV-2 infection. This specimen comes from a study of vaccination effects on CD4 cells after COVID-19. Between the trimmed V and J ends, which lost 4 bases and 2 bases, there was a span of 10 bases. Germline CDR1 and CDR2: KGHDR and SFDVKD. The CDR3 loop spans 14 amino acids. Sequencing was performed with immunoSEQ multiplex PCR; in TCRdb, only in-frame clones are kept and a portion is missing. The sample lists some 68,000 clones, about four fifths occurring once. Findings of the study overall: Late in the post-vaccination period, infection-induced and vaccine-induced clones underwent marked clonal contraction.

The sequence came from a human donor who received a COVID-19 vaccine. The rearrangement uses TRBV24-1 and TRBJ2-5; no firm D call. The sample here was CD4+ T cells from PBMCs cultured with SARS-CoV-2 spike peptides, taken before COVID-19 vaccination. CDR3 sequence (DNA): TGTGCCACCAGTGACCCGACGGGTCAAGAGACCCAGTACTTC. Protein: CATSDPTGQETQYF.